The next 25 T cell receptor beta chains were all read from a single sample in a study of blood T cell repertoires in COVID-19. Sequencing was performed with immunoSEQ multiplex PCR; in TCRdb, only in-frame clones are kept and a portion is missing. The repertoire consists of 150,000 to 200,000 clones, with less than 90% occurring once and the leading ten covering 2% to 2.5%. The sequenced sample was peripheral blood. These TCRs come from a man in his 70s with active or convalescent COVID-19.

CDR3 DNA sequence: TGTGCCAGCAGTCCTCCACCGGGCTATGGCTACACCTTC. This sequence encodes CASSPPPGYGYTF. The chain employs TRBV28 and TRBJ1-2; D call uncertain. V was cut by 5 bases and J by 4 bases, with 11 bases left in between. There are 13 residues in the CDR3. The germline V gene has CDR1 MDHEN and CDR2 SYDVKM.

The chain recombines TRBV4-3 with TRBJ2-1; D is possibly TRBD1 (5 bases). In germline, CDR1 is LGHNA, CDR2 YSLEER. The CDR3 is 15 amino acids. Trimming left V 4 bases short and J 10 bases short, with 20 bases between. The CDR3 DNA reads TGCGCCAGCAGCCGCGTGGCCAAGCAGGGCGAGGAGCAGTTCTTC. Protein: CASSRVAKQGEEQFF.

J is TRBJ2-2 and V is TRBV4-3; perhaps TRBD1 as D (5 bases). Trimming shortened V by 1 base and J by 4 bases, and 13 bases separated the two germline ends. The germline V gene encodes CDR1 LGHNA and CDR2 YSLEER. The CDR3 is 16 amino acids. This chain's CDR3 is CASSQAPGMVTGELFF. CDR3 sequence (DNA): TGCGCCAGCAGCCAAGCTCCAGGGATGGTCACCGGGGAGCTGTTTTTT.

The chain couples TRBV19 to TRBJ1-1; 9 nucleotides match TRBD1. The germline CDR1 and CDR2 sequences are LNHDA and SQIVND (reference sequence). Trimming cost V 5 bases and J 4 bases; bases outside gene matches: 8. The CDR3 has 15 amino acids. The CDR3: CASSVTGGAVTEAFF. Here the CDR3 DNA reads TGTGCCAGTAGTGTCACAGGGGGCGCCGTCACTGAAGCTTTCTTT. Filled out from reference TRBV19 and TRBJ1-1, the complete variable domain reads DGGITQSPKYLFRKEGQNVTLSCEQNLNHDAMYWYRQDPGQGLRLIYYSQIVNDFQKGDIAEGYSVSREKKESFPLTVTSAQKNPTAFYLCASSVTGGAVTEAFFGQGTRLTVV.

The chain couples TRBV20-1 to TRBJ1-3; D perhaps matches TRBD1 (5 bases). V shed 3 bases and J shed 0 bases, with 12 bases lying between them. The CDR3 has 15 amino acids. Per germline, CDR1 DFQATT and CDR2 SNEGSKA (reference sequence). CDR3 region: CSASGGTSSGNTIYF. The CDR3 DNA reads as TGCAGTGCTAGTGGGGGGACTAGCTCTGGAAACACCATATATTTT.

This chain uses TRBV24-1 with TRBJ2-1; 10 nucleotides align to TRBD2. The CDR3 totals 18 residues. Trimming took 5 bases from V and 2 from J; bases not matched to a gene: 11. Germline lookup yields CDR1 KGHDR and CDR2 SFDVKD. The CDR3 bases are TGTGCCACCAGTGCGGCTAGCGGGGGCGTCGACCCCTACAATGAGCAGTTCTTC. Encoded protein: CATSAASGGVDPYNEQFF.

The chain combines TRBV9 with TRBJ2-7; 9 bases match TRBD1. CDR3 length: 15 residues. V dropped 4 bases and J dropped 2; count of bases not matched to a gene: 7. Germline assignment: CDR1 SGDLS and CDR2 YYNGEE. CDR3 sequence reads: CASSPQGQGTYEQYF. Written as DNA, the CDR3 is TGTGCCAGCAGCCCCCAGGGACAGGGTACCTACGAGCAGTACTTC.

The J gene is TRBJ2-1, the V gene TRBV7-2, with D tentatively TRBD1 (6 bases). The ends were cut back, 8 bases at V and 0 bases at J, with 11 bases in the middle. This CDR3 comprises 14 residues. From germline, CDR1 is SGHTA and CDR2 FQGNSA. CDR3 DNA sequence: TGTGCCAGCGGCGACAGGCTCTCCTACAATGAGCAGTTCTTC. Its translation: CASGDRLSYNEQFF.

Concerning this clone: Its ends do not fully match the called genes, so a read error is possible. V is TRBV19 and J is TRBJ1-1; D call uncertain. Germline CDR1 reads LNHDA; CDR2 reads SQIVND (reference sequence). This CDR3 has 14 residues. CDR3 protein: CASSKHGELLSFIF. In DNA form, the CDR3 reads TGTGCCAGTAGTAAGCACGGGGAACTCCTTTCGTTTATCTTT.

J is TRBJ1-4 and V is TRBV11-2; no definite D call. CDR1 and CDR2 (germline): SGHAT, FQNNGV. The V and J ends lost 1 base and 8 bases respectively, with 8 bases between them. The CDR3 extends over 13 amino acids. CDR3 sequence (DNA): TGTGCCAGCAGCTTAGGACACGTGGAAAAACTGTTTTTT. This translates into CASSLGHVEKLFF.

This clone occurred once. The chain joins TRBV2 to TRBJ2-3, with 8 bases fitting TRBD2. The CDR3 is 19 residues long. From germline, CDR1 is SNHLY and CDR2 FYNNEI. CDR3 coding DNA: TGTGTCAAGCTCTGGCGGGGGAATGTGAGCGGGAGTTTTACAGATACGCAGTATTTT. Its protein product is CVKLWRGNVSGSFTDTQYF.

J is TRBJ1-1 and V is TRBV11-2, with D possibly matching TRBD1 (6 bases). Trimming removed 2 bases at V and 2 bases at J, with 9 bases between. CDR1 is SGHAT, CDR2 FQNNGV, per germline. CDR3 length equals 14 residues. The DNA of the CDR3 is TGTGCCAGCAGCTTAAAGGGACACAACACTGAAGCTTTCTTT. Its protein product is CASSLKGHNTEAFF.

The V and J genes are TRBV9 and TRBJ2-7; 9 bases match TRBD1. Germline loops: CDR1 SGDLS, CDR2 YYNGEE. CDR3 length: 23 amino acids. With V trimmed by 3 bases and J by 1 base, 29 bases remained unmatched. This CDR3 reads CASSARHHIFTGTGFGCSYEQYF. Written as DNA, the CDR3 is TGTGCCAGCAGCGCGCGTCACCACATTTTTACCGGGACAGGGTTCGGGTGTTCCTACGAGCAGTACTTC.

V gene TRBV30 combines with J gene TRBJ2-7; the D gene is possibly TRBD2 (7 bases). Germline CDR1 and CDR2: GTSNPN and SVGIG (reference sequence). There are 15 residues in the CDR3. V dropped 0 bases and J dropped 0 bases, with 12 bases sitting between them. This chain's CDR3 is CAWSVSGGGSYEQYF. The CDR3 DNA reads as TGTGCCTGGAGTGTCTCGGGGGGCGGCTCCTACGAGCAGTACTTC. Together with reference TRBV30 and TRBJ2-7, the CDR3 gives the full variable domain: SQTIHQWPATLVQPVGSPLSLECTVEGTSNPNLYWYRQAAGRGLQLLFYSVGIGQISSEVPQNLSASRPQDRQFILSSKKLLLSDSGFYLCAWSVSGGGSYEQYFGPGTRLTVT.

This chain uses TRBV18 with TRBJ2-1; tentatively, D is TRBD2 (6 bases). The CDR3 has 14 amino acids. Germline CDR1 and CDR2: KGHSH and LQKENI. Trimming took 6 bases from V and 9 from J, leaving 18 bases between them. This CDR3 is CASSGNILGGEQFF. CDR3 DNA sequence: TGTGCCAGCTCTGGGAATATACTGGGGGGTGAGCAGTTCTTC.

This sequence joins TRBV6-6 and TRBJ2-1; 8 nucleotides agree with TRBD1. Per the germline V gene, CDR1 is MNHNY and CDR2 is SVGAGI (reference sequence). V trimming: 4 bases; J trimming: 12 bases; junction bases outside the gene matches: 8. This CDR3 comprises 13 residues. The CDR3 is CASSSYRGKGQFF. The CDR3 DNA sequence: TGTGCCAGCAGTTCATACAGGGGGAAGGGGCAGTTCTTC.

The V call is TRBV10-3, the J call TRBJ1-6, with unresolved D. CDR3 length: 15 amino acids. Germline lookup yields CDR1 ENHRY and CDR2 SYGVKD. With 4 bases removed from V and 7 bases from J, the gap between germline ends came to 14 bases. CDR3 bases: TGTGCCATCAGTGGAAGTCGACTTCCGAATTCACCCCTCCACTTT. It is translated as CAISGSRLPNSPLHF.

This sequence joins TRBV5-6 and TRBJ2-5; D is perhaps TRBD1 (6 bases). From germline, CDR1 is SGHDT and CDR2 YYEEEE. This CDR3 has 13 residues. V was trimmed by 4 bases and J by 3 bases, leaving 10 bases between them. The CDR3: CASSRTEEETQYF. The CDR3 region has the DNA TGTGCCAGCAGCCGGACAGAGGAAGAGACCCAGTACTTC.

This chain connects TRBV6-1 to TRBJ2-1; a possible D gene is TRBD2 (5 bases). V gave up 0 bases and J gave up 7 bases, with 13 bases separating them. The CDR3 length is 15 residues. Germline CDR1 MNHNS, CDR2 SASEGT. The CDR3 loop is CASSEAVFSANEQFF. CDR3 nucleotides: TGTGCCAGCAGTGAAGCGGTTTTTAGCGCGAATGAGCAGTTCTTC.

The rearrangement uses TRBV29-1 and TRBJ2-3, with 14 bases matching TRBD2. The CDR3 covers 15 residues. Germline values: CDR1 SQVTM, CDR2 ANQGSEA. V was pared by 7 bases and J by 4 bases, with 7 bases of the junction left unmatched. In nucleotides, the CDR3 is TGCAGCGCTAGAGGACTAGCGGGGGGCCCAGATACGCAGTATTTT. The encoded protein is CSARGLAGGPDTQYF.

The chain uses TRBV20-1 and TRBJ1-1, with 7 bases that match TRBD1. The CDR3 has 14 amino acids. The V and J ends lost 3 bases and 4 bases, in that order; junction bases with no gene match: 8. Germline lookup yields CDR1 DFQATT and CDR2 SNEGSKA (reference sequence). The CDR3 sequence: CSASLGQRLTEAFF. The DNA of the CDR3 is TGCAGTGCTAGTTTGGGACAGCGGCTCACTGAAGCTTTCTTT.

The chain carries TRBV27 and TRBJ2-1, with 11 bases lining up with TRBD2. The germline V gene encodes CDR1 MNHEY and CDR2 SMNVEV (reference sequence). This CDR3 has 16 amino acids. Losses at the gene ends were 2 bases for V and 9 bases for J; bases not matched to a gene: 9. The CDR3 is CASSLRGLAGGSEQFF. The DNA for the CDR3 is TGTGCCAGCAGTTTAAGGGGGCTAGCGGGGGGCAGTGAGCAGTTCTTC.

The V call is TRBV3-1 (or the pseudogene TRBV3-2), the J call TRBJ1-6; D remains ambiguous. The CDR3 contains 16 residues. Trimming took 3 bases from V and 7 from J, leaving 16 bases between them. Per germline, CDR1 LGHDT and CDR2 YNNKEL (reference sequence). The CDR3 sequence: CASSQFIGSVNSPLHF. For the CDR3, the DNA is TGTGCCAGCAGCCAGTTTATAGGGAGCGTAAATTCACCCCTCCACTTT.

The chain combines TRBV10-3 with TRBJ2-3; the D is unclear. Trimming took off 2 bases at V and 5 bases at J, with 8 bases between the two ends. Looked up from germline, CDR1 is ENHRY and CDR2 is SYGVKD. The CDR3 is 13 residues long. The CDR3 DNA sequence: TGTGCCATCAGTGAGGGGCTCCGAGATACGCAGTATTTT. Translation gives CAISEGLRDTQYF.

This chain uses TRBV4-3 with TRBJ2-5, with TRBD2 matching 7 bases. The trim removed 2 bases at V and 5 bases at J, leaving 2 bases unmatched. This CDR3 is built from 13 residues. The germline V gene encodes CDR1 LGHNA and CDR2 YSLEER. In nucleotides, the CDR3 is TGCGCCAGCAGCCAAAGCGGGGAGGAGACCCAGTACTTC. Amino acid sequence: CASSQSGEETQYF.